The TCR beta chain described here comes from a study of shared clonotypes between healthy human individuals. On the study more broadly: Sampling drew on donors who were a couple of women and a few men aged 18 to 49. CD4 naive and memory got three plates each, CD8 naive two, CD8 memory one.

Measured with immunoSEQ multiplex PCR; TCRdb has only the in-frame clones, and not every one. The sample shows about 1.1 million clones, more than 75% of them seen only once. The donor population consisted of healthy HIV-negative adults with no recent acute infections or vaccinations. Researchers partitioned CD4+ cells into CD45RA+ naive and CD45RA-negative memory subsets. Trimming took off 4 bases at V and 2 bases at J, with 12 bases between the two ends. The CDR3 is 14 residues long. Germline V gene lookup returns CDR1 MNHEY and CDR2 SVGAGI. Sequences were obtained from memory CD4+ T cells from PBMCs. Subset in this sample: CD45RA-negative fraction. The rearrangement uses TRBV6-5 and TRBJ2-7; maybe TRBD2 (5 bases). The receptor's source is a man between 18 and 29 years old in good health. Some clones in this sample may be carry-over from other donors' samples. Written as DNA, the CDR3 is TGTGCCAGCAGTTCCGACTACCCTCCCTACGAGCAGTACTTC. It yields the protein CASSSDYPPYEQYF.